This T cell receptor beta chain came from a study of T cell repertoires in cytomegalovirus infection. Study as a whole: Both CMV infection and a matching HLA type were indicated by public TCR beta signatures.

TCRdb ran MiXCR on the reads and lists one entry per CDR3 protein. In the table there are over 100,000 distinct CDR3 sequences, 16% of which are singletons. General study findings and limits: Cumulative frequency (of public TCR beta family members) identified carriers of CMV plus the relevant HLA. HLA-C-restricted CMV clonotypes gave the most frequent clonotype in two of eight donors.

V dropped 5 bases and J dropped 4 bases, with 15 bases sitting between them. This CDR3 region has 14 residues. CDR1 is SEHNR, CDR2 FQNEAQ, per germline (reference sequence). This clonotype was seen many times. Its antigen remains unidentified. V usage is TRBV7-9 and J usage is TRBJ2-7; D might be TRBD1 (6 bases). This sequence was found in a human donor in good health (CMV status not recorded). Some clones in this sample may be carry-over from other donors' samples. Sequencing input: PBMCs. This CDR3 reads CASSRTTGSYEQYF. In DNA, the CDR3 is TGTGCCAGCAGCCGAACCACAGGGAGTTACGAGCAGTACTTC.